These T cell receptor beta chains were read from a single sample in a study of T-cell memory formation after mild COVID-19. TCRdb reprocessed the 5' RACE reads with MiXCR, giving one entry per CDR3 protein. This sample yields 200,000 to 250,000 distinct CDR3 sequences, of which 7.5% to 10% are seen a single time; around 3.3% belongs to the top ten. Material: PBMCs or a T cell subset sorted from them (not recorded which). All receptors come from a man between 18 and 29 years old who had mild COVID-19 (a few samples of this study predate the infection). Cell type and time point are not known. The CDR3 runs from the conserved cysteine through the conserved F or W. D genes are given only for firm matches. The size field is filled for only some rows; it gives once, few, many or a size class.

>few|TRBD1|TRBJ1-1|TRBV29-1
TGCACCTGTACGGACAGGGAAAGTGAAGCTTTCTTT
CTCTDRESEAFF
>many|-|TRBJ1-6|TRBV7-6
TGTGCCAGCAGCGCTGGACAGCTTAATTCACCCCTCCACTTT
CASSAGQLNSPLHF
>-|TRBD1|TRBJ2-3|TRBV7-2
TGTGCCAGCAGCTTAACAGGGGCCGGGGATACGCAGTATTTT
CASSLTGAGDTQYF
>few|TRBD1|TRBJ1-1|TRBV7-9
TGTGCCAGCAGCTGGACAGGGTTAACTGAAGCTTTCTTT
CASSWTGLTEAFF
>-|-|TRBJ1-4|TRBV21-1
TGTGCCAGCCGGACAGGCGAGAATGAAAAACTGTTTTTT
CASRTGENEKLFF
>many|-|TRBJ2-3|TRBV7-9
TGTGCCAGCAGCTCACGAGCGGAGGGTGGAGATACGCAGTATTTT
CASSSRAEGGDTQYF
>few|-|TRBJ1-2|TRBV6-2/TRBV6-3
TGTGCCAGCAGTTACTCGAGAGGGGCATTTGGCTACACCTTC
CASSYSRGAFGYTF
>many|-|TRBJ2-7|TRBV29-1
TGCAGCGTTGTTCGGCGGCCCTACGAGCAGTACTTC
CSVVRRPYEQYF
>-|-|TRBJ2-5|TRBV5-1
TGCGCCAGCAGCCTGACAGGAAGCCCCCAAGAGACCCAGTACTTC
CASSLTGSPQETQYF
>-|-|TRBJ2-5|TRBV6-5
TGTGCCAGCAGTTACCTGGGGGGCCCGGGGGGAGAGACCCAGTACTTC
CASSYLGGPGGETQYF
>many|-|TRBJ2-1|TRBV20-1
TGCAGTGCTGGAGTCCCTTTCGGAATCGGGCAGAATGAGCAGTTCTTC
CSAGVPFGIGQNEQFF
>few|-|TRBJ2-3|TRBV4-2
TGTGCCAGCAGCCAAGTGTCGGGGGGCCTCAGCACAGATACGCAGTATTTT
CASSQVSGGLSTDTQYF
>many|TRBD1|TRBJ1-2|TRBV6-2/TRBV6-3
TGTGCCAGCACCGAACCCAGGGGGAACTATGGCTACACCTTC
CASTEPRGNYGYTF
>few|TRBD1|TRBJ2-3|TRBV4-1
TGCGCCAGCAGCCAAGCTAACAGGGGGCCAGATACGCAGTATTTT
CASSQANRGPDTQYF
>-|TRBD1|TRBJ1-1|TRBV5-1
TGCGCCAGCAGGGGGACAGTCATGAACACTGAAGCTTTCTTT
CASRGTVMNTEAFF
>-|TRBD2|TRBJ2-7|TRBV20-1
TGCAGTGCACGGACTAGTGAGGGCTACGAGCAGTACTTC
CSARTSEGYEQYF
>many|-|TRBJ2-5|TRBV27
TGTGCCAGCAGTTTATGGGGCAGCACACGGTCAGAGACCCAGTACTTC
CASSLWGSTRSETQYF